Included here is one T cell receptor (beta chain) sequence, with context. Its antigen has not been determined. Per-nucleotide qualities are absent, and no much larger clonotype sits a single base away. The CDR3 spans 13 residues, from the cysteine through the phenylalanine. The retained sequence is limited to the CDR3, 39 bases, with the frame set at the first base. V is pared back by 4 bases and J by 3 bases, with 12 bases lying between the germline termini. The germline V gene encodes CDR1 SQVTM and CDR2 ANQGSEA. Receptor amplification or capture employed 5' RACE. Sequencing was carried out with an Illumina HiSeq 2500. A second PCR of about 7 to 12 cycles was performed with a sample-barcoded 5' primer and a J-beta primer mix. A unique molecular identifier was introduced onto each TCR beta cDNA molecule by a template-switch 5' adaptor carrying 12 random nucleotides. Each sample yielded at least 3 million CDR3-containing paired-end reads. First-strand cDNA was synthesized from all RNA with the Mint cDNA synthesis kit, primed by a TRBC-specific oligonucleotide. All cDNA was treated with uracil-DNA glycosylase and then went through a first 18-cycle PCR with the universal primers M1SS and BC2_uni_R. The paper's processing steps were these. Normalization of each sample was performed by random selection of 1 million high-quality reads, each carrying a distinct molecular identifier. Reads sharing molecular identifiers were discarded rather than binned into consensus sequences. CDR3 identification, clonotype clustering and error correction used MiTCR with a Q25 quality threshold and the strictest error-elimination algorithm. A nonparametric unseen species model with Euler transformation was used to estimate a lower bound on total TCR beta diversity. TCRdb itself trimmed the public reads at Q25 with fastp, ran MiXCR and retained productive beta chains. Rows matching on CDR3 protein sequence are summarized as one entry with the most common DNA and genes. Clone size and V and J calls follow TCRdb, not the original study. In this sample the table shows 1,300,000 or so distinct CDR3 sequences, 45% to 70% of which occur a single time. Of the sample, over 6.5% is held by the ten largest clones.

Systemically healthy Caucasian individuals from Russia, some 40 in total and aged roughly 6 to 95 years, were included as donors. Each donor gave 8 to 10 milliliters of peripheral blood, drawn into EDTA-treated Vacutainer tubes. Ficoll-Paque density-gradient centrifugation was used to isolate PBMCs, with at least 6 million obtained per sample. Total RNA was extracted from PBMCs with Trizol reagent, with at least 6 micrograms obtained per sample. Naive CD45RAhigh/CD27high T cell percentages were measured by flow cytometry on a PBMC aliquot from every donor. The record originates from a study of blood T cells in healthy people across ages (dated by TCRdb to between 2014 and 2017). Regarding the research as a whole: In model experiments, roughly one uniquely barcoded TCR beta cDNA molecule per two T cells was captured by template switching. Age-related changes in TCR beta repertoire diversity were measured in the study by deep sequencing normalized with unique cDNA molecular identifiers. The donors were divided into four age groups: young (average approximately 17 years), middle-aged (almost 40), aged (62) and long-lived (roughly 82). To avoid experimental bias, donors of different ages were randomly spread across the sequencing lanes. For two donors (one aged 18 to 30 and one aged 80 or older), the study analyzed two additional independent replicas of 1 million unique cDNA reads from the same blood draw. General study outcomes and caveats: Donor CMV infection status was unknown, potentially confounding age-related changes in expanded clonotypes. Conclusive comparison of naive and antigen-experienced compartments was prevented by the profiling of bulk unsorted PBMCs. Estimates of total diversity based on one million sequenced T cells were regarded as lower bounds and as underestimates. As age increased, observed TCR beta diversity per million T cells dropped in a roughly linear way, and a significant reduction was already evident by age 40. There was a strong correlation between observed TCR beta diversity and the percentage of naive T cells measured by flow cytometry. Compared with the aged group, the long-lived group had more naive CD4+ T cells, fewer expanded clones and increased TCR diversity, a pattern suggesting age selection.

This clonotype was sampled from a young man in good health. This receptor chain uses TRBV29-1 and TRBJ1-2, and perhaps TRBD1 as D gene, on 6 matching bases. Sequencing was carried out using blood. The CDR3 has the sequence CSVGADSYYGYTF. The DNA sequence reads TGCAGCGTTGGGGCGGACAGTTACTATGGCTACACCTTC.